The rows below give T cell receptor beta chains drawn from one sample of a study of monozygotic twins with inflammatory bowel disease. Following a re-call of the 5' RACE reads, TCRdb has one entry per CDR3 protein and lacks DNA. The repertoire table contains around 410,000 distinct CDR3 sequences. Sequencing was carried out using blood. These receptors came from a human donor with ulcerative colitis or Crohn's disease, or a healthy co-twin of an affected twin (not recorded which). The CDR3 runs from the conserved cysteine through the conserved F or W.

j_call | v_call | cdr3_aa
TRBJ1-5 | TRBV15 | CATSRDWGEPQHF
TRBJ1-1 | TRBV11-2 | CASSPTGGSAFF
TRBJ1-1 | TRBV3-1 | CASSHPRQGEAFF
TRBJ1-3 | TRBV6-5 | CASSYGTGGAGNTIYF
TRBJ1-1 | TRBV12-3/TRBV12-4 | CASSAGGSPTEAFF
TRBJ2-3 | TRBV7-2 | CASSSVGGSDTQYF
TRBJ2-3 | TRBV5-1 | CASSLDDGRTDTQYF
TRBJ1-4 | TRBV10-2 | CASSTKGTTGGEKLFF
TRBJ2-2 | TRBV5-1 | CASSYSGLAAPGELFF
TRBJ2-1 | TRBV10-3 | CAISDIGTAMEQFF
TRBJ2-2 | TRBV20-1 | CSAWGTSGTGELFF
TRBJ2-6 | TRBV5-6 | CASSVATRSGANVLTF
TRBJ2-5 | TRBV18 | CASSPPLGHGSGRGETQYF
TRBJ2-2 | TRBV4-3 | CASSHAGIANTGELFF
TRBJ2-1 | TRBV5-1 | CASSPGQGSTYNEQFF
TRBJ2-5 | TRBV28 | CASSWPEKTQYF
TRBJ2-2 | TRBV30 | CAWSVIAGNTGELFF
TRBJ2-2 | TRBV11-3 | CASSIQRGRETGELFF
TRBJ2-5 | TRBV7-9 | CASSFGPGAETQYF
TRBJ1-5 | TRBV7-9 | CASSRGGGNQPQHF
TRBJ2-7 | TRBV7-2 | CASSFNTGYEQYF
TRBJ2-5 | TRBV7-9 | CASSLAHLAGGQETQYF
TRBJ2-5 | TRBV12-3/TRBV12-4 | CASTLGVLETQYF
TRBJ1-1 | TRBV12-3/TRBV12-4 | CASGLQMNTEAFF
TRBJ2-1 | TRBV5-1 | CASANSAGEQFF
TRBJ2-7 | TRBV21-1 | CATGREGVFYEQYF
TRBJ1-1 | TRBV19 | CASTQKRDTEAFF
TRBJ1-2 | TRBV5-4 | CASSQGTALYGYTF
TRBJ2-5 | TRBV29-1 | CSVGRQQETQYF
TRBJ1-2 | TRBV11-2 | CASSWGGGGYGYTF
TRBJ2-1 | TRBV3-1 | CASSQEVAGSYNEQFF
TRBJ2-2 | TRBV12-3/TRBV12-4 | CASRPQTSLDTGELFF
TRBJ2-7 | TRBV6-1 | CASHRGNEQYF
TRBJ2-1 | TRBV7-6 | CASSLGNPTAFGEQFF